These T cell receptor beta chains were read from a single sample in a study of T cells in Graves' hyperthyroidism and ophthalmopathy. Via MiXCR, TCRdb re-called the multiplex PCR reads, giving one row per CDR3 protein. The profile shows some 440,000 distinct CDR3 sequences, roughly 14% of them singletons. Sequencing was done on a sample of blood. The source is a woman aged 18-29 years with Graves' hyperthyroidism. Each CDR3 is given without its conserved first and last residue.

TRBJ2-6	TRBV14	ASSQARTGANVLT
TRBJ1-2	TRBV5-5	ASSPPDPIDYGYT
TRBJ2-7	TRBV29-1	SVELALEQY
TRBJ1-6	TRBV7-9	ASRGGIPSPLH
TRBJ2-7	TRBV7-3	ASSSGTGGFYEQY
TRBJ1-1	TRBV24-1	ATSVSGEFGAF
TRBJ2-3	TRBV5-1	ASSLDGSGGTRDTQY
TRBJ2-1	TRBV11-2	ASIRTASYNEQF
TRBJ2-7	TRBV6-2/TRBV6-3	ASRMGLAAYEQY
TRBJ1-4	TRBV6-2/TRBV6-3	ASGGQGGIEKLF
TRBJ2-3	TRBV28	ASPGPSGESTDTQY
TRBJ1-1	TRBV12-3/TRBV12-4	ASRSRTASNTEAF
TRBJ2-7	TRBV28	ASSSRTGETYEQY
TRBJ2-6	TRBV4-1	ASSQGQSGANVLT
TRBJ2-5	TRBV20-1	SAAPWTGGQETQY
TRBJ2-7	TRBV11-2	ASSLVRGGRYEQY
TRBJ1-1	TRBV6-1	ASSYKGGWTEAF
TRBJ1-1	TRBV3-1	ASSQRVTETKAF
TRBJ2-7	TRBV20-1	SARLAVRGRQY
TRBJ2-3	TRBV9	ASSPRRASGLFSTDTQY
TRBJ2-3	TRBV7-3	ASSLRGIADTQY
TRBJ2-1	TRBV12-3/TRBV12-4	ASSLAELNEQF
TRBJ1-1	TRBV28	ASRSWGRGTNTEAF
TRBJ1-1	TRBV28	ASTKDRRWYTEAF
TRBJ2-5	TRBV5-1	ASSRDIQETQY
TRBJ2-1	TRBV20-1	SARDPGDRDRPYNEQF
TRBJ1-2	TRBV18	ASSSTGGYSGYT
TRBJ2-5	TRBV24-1	ATGPTGQETQY
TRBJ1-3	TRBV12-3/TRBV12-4	ASSLGGLSGNTIY
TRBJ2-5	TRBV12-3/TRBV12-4	ASSLARSLETQY
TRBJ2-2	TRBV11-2	ASSFMGQGAAGELF
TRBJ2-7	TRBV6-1	ASTGAGSWEQY
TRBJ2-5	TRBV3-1	ASSQGTRGITQY
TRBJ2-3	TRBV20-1	SASKGLAGGADTQY
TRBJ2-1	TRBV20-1	SARVYYEQF
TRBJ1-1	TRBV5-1	ASSLWTGDNTEAF
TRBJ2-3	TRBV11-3	ASSRGTSGSSTDTQY
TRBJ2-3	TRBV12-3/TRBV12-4	ASSGIQGYSDTQY
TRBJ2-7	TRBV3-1	ASSQDLGPYEQY
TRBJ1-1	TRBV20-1	SAEKANHGISTEAF
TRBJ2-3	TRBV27	ASSRSPRGRTDTQY
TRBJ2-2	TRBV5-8	ASSWGQEAGELF
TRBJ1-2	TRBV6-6	ASSYAGLNYGYT
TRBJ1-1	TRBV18	ASSSPGVGTEAF
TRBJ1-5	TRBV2	ASSVGQQQPQH
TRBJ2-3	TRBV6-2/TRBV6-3	ASSSLAGGPSTDTQY
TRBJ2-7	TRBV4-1	ASSPIRGLEQY